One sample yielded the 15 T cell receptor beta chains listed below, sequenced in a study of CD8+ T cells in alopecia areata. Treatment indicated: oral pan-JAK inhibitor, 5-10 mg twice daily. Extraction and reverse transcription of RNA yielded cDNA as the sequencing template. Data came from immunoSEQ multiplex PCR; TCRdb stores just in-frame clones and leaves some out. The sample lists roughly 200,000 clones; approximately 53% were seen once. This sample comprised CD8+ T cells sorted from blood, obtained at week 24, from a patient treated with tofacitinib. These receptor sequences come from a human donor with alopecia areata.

Here the CDR3 reads CATSSSSGSYEQYF. The CDR3 DNA reads TGTGCCACCAGCAGTTCTTCCGGGAGCTACGAGCAGTACTTC. The rearrangement links TRBV15 to TRBJ2-7; a weak D match, TRBD2 (6 bases). The CDR3 length is 14 residues. CDR1 and CDR2 (germline): LNHNV, YYDKDF (reference sequence). V was cut by 3 bases and J by 3 bases, with 12 bases left in between. Full variable domain (outside the CDR3, taken from reference TRBV15 and TRBJ2-7): DAMVIQNPRYQVTQFGKPVTLSCSQTLNHNVMYWYQQKSSQAPKLLFHYYDKDFNNEADTPDNFQSRRPNTSFCFLDIRSPGLGDTAMYLCATSSSSGSYEQYFGPGTRLTVT.

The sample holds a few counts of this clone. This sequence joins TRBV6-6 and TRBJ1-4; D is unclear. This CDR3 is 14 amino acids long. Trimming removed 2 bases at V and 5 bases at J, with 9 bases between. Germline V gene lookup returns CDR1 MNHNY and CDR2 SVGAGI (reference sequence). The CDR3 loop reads CASSYEALNEKLFF. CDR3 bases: TGTGCCAGCAGTTACGAGGCCCTAAATGAAAAACTGTTTTTT.

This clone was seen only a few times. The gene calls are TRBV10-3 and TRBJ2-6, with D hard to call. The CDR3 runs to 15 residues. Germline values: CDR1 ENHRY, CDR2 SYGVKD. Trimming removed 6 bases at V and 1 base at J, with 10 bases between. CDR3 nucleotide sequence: TGTGCCATCAGAAAGAAGTCATCTGGGGCCAACGTCCTGACTTTC. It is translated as CAIRKKSSGANVLTF.

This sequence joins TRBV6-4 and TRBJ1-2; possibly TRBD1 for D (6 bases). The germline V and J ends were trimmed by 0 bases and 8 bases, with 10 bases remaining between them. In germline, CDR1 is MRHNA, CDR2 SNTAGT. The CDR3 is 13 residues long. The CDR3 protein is CASSDSVGGGYTF. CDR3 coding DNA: TGTGCCAGCAGTGACTCGGTTGGGGGCGGCTACACCTTC.

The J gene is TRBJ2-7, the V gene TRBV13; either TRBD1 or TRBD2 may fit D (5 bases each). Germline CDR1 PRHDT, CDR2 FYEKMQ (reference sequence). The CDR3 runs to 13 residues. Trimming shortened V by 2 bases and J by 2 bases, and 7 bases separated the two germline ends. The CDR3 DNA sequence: TGTGCCAGCAGCTTATTGGGGGCCTACGAGCAGTACTTC. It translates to CASSLLGAYEQYF.

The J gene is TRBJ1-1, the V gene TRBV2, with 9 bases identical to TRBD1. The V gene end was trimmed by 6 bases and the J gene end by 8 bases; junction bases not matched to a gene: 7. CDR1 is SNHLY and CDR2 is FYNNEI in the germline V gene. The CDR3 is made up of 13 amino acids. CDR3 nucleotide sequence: TGTGCCAGCAGCAAGACAGGGGGTAGGGAAGCTTTCTTT. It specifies CASSKTGGREAFF.

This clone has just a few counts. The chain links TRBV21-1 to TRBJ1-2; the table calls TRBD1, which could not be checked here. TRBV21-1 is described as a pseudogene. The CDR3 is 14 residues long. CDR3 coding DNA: TGTGCCAGCAGCAACGGGGGACAGTTCTATGGCTACACCTTC. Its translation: CASSNGGQFYGYTF.

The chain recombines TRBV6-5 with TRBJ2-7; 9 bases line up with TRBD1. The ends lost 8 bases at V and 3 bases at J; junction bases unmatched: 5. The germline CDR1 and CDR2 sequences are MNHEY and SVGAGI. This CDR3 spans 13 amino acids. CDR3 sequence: CASRQGEGYEQYF. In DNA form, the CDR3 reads TGTGCCAGCCGACAGGGGGAAGGCTACGAGCAGTACTTC.

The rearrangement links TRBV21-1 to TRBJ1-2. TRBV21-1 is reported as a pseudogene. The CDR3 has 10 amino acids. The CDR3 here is CASPPGGYTF. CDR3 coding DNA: TGTGCCAGCCCTCCGGGTGGCTACACCTTC.

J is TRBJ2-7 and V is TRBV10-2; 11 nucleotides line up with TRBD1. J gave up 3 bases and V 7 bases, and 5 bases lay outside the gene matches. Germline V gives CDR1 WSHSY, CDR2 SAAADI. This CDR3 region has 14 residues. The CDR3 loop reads CASIPGQGGYEQYF. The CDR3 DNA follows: TGCGCCAGCATTCCGGGACAGGGGGGCTACGAGCAGTACTTC.

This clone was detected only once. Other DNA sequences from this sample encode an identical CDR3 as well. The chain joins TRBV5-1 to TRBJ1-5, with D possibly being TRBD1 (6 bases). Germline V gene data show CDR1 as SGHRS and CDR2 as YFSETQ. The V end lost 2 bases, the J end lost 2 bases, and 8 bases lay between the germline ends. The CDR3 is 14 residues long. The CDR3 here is CASSFEGGNQPQHF. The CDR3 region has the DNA TGCGCCAGCAGCTTTGAGGGGGGCAATCAGCCCCAGCATTTT. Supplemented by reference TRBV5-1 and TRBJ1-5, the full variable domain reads KAGVTQTPRYLIKTRGQQVTLSCSPISGHRSVSWYQQTPGQGLQFLFEYFSETQRNKGNFPGRFSGRQFSNSRSEMNVSTLELGDSALYLCASSFEGGNQPQHFGDGTRLSIL.

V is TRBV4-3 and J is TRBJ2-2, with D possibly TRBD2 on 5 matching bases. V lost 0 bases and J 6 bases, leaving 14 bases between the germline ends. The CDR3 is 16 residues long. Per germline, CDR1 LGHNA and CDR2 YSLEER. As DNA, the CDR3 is TGCGCCAGCAGCCAAGAGTTCCGGACTGCAGCCGGGGAGCTGTTTTTT. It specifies CASSQEFRTAAGELFF.

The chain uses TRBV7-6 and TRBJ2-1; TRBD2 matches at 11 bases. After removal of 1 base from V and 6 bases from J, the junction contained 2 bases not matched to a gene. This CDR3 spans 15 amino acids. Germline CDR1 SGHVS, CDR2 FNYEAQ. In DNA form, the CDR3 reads TGTGCCAGCAGCTTAGTAGCGGGGGGGCGCAATGAGCAGTTCTTC. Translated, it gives CASSLVAGGRNEQFF. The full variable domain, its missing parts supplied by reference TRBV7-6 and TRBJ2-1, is GAGVSQSPRYKVTKRGQDVALRCDPISGHVSLYWYRQALGQGPEFLTYFNYEAQQDKSGLPNDRFSAERPEGSISTLTIQRTEQRDSAMYRCASSLVAGGRNEQFFGPGTRLTVL.

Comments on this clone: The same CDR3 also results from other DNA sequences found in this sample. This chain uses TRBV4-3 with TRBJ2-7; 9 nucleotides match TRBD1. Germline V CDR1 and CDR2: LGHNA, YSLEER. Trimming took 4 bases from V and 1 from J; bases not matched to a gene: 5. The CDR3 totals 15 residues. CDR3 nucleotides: TGCGCCAGCAGCCCCGGGACAGGGCCGTCCTACGAGCAGTACTTC. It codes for CASSPGTGPSYEQYF.

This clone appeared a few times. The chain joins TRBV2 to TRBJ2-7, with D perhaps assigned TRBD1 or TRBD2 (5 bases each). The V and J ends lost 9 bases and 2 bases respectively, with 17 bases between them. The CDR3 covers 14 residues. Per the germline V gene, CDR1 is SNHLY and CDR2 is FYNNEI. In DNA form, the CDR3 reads TGTGCCAGTGCCCAGCAGGGACGAGCCTACGAGCAGTACTTC. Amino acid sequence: CASAQQGRAYEQYF.